Listed here are 18 T cell receptor beta chains from one sample, sequenced in a study of glioma-infiltrating T cells after dendritic cell vaccination. Using immunoSEQ multiplex PCR, the repertoire was profiled, and TCRdb retains in-frame clones only, with some absent. The table lists roughly 60,000 clones, about 84% of them singletons. Time point of the sample: after dendritic cell vaccination, including at tumor progression/relapse. The sequences come from blood, collected after dendritic cell vaccination. These receptor sequences come from a human donor with glioblastoma.

The V gene is TRBV5-6, the J gene TRBJ1-2, with D perhaps TRBD1 (5 bases). The V gene lost 4 bases and the J gene lost 8 bases, with 12 bases spanning the gap. The germline V gene encodes CDR1 SGHDT and CDR2 YYEEEE. This CDR3 has 12 residues. CDR3 protein: CASSPAGGGYTF. The CDR3, as DNA: TGTGCCAGCAGCCCGGCGGGGGGAGGCTACACCTTC.

This clone was observed once. This rearrangement joins TRBV7-2 to TRBJ2-3; D not resolved. Trimming removed 6 bases at V and 0 bases at J, with 7 bases between. Germline V gives CDR1 SGHTA, CDR2 FQGNSA. The CDR3 loop spans 13 amino acids. The CDR3 reads CASSWSSTDTQYF. DNA for the CDR3: TGTGCCAGCAGTTGGAGTAGCACAGATACGCAGTATTTT.

This chain uses TRBV7-2 with TRBJ1-5, with TRBD1 matching 10 bases. Germline loops: CDR1 SGHTA, CDR2 FQGNSA. The CDR3 sequence is 17 residues long. The junction had 7 bases not matched to a gene; V was cut back by 1 base and J by 4 bases. CDR3 region: CASSLVGRDRGNQPQHF. The CDR3 region has the DNA TGTGCCAGCAGCTTAGTTGGTCGGGACAGGGGTAATCAGCCCCAGCATTTT.

The chain uses TRBV11-1 and TRBJ2-2; D remains ambiguous. V was pared by 2 bases and J by 5 bases, with 3 bases between. The CDR3 has 12 amino acids. Germline CDR1 reads SGHAT; CDR2 reads FQDESV (reference sequence). CDR3 region: CASSLITGELFF. The CDR3 coding sequence is TGTGCCAGCAGCTTAATAACCGGGGAGCTGTTTTTT.

This clone was seen once. The rearrangement joins TRBV27 to TRBJ1-6, with D possibly TRBD1 on 5 matching bases. V was cut by 3 bases and J by 4 bases, with 7 bases left in between. The CDR3 sequence is 14 residues long. Germline values: CDR1 MNHEY, CDR2 SMNVEV (reference sequence). CDR3 amino acids: CASSLSGYNSPLHF. For the CDR3, the DNA is TGTGCCAGCAGTTTGTCAGGGTATAATTCACCCCTCCACTTT.

This clone was seen more than once but under ten times. CDR3 residues: CASTTGLSGNTIYF. CDR3 in DNA: TGTGCCAGCACCACAGGGCTCTCTGGAAACACCATATATTTT. The rearrangement joins TRBV5-6 to TRBJ1-3; tentatively, D is TRBD1 (6 bases). Trimming removed 6 bases from V and 0 bases from J, with 10 bases in between. CDR3 length: 14 amino acids. Germline values: CDR1 SGHDT, CDR2 YYEEEE.

The chain is built from TRBV11-2 and TRBJ2-1; the D gene is possibly TRBD2 (5 bases). Germline lookup yields CDR1 SGHAT and CDR2 FQNNGV. There are 14 residues in the CDR3. V was clipped by 1 base and J by 3 bases, with 7 bases between them. CDR3 in DNA: TGTGCCAGCAGCTTAGCGGGGAACTACAATGAGCAGTTCTTC. Amino acids: CASSLAGNYNEQFF.

This clone was picked up a small number of times. The rearrangement links TRBV5-6 to TRBJ2-3; no reliable D call. CDR1 and CDR2 from the germline V gene are SGHDT and YYEEEE. V shed 2 bases and J shed 4 bases, with 5 bases lying between them. The CDR3 covers 12 residues. This chain's CDR3 is CASSFSADTQYF. In DNA form, the CDR3 reads TGTGCCAGCAGCTTCAGCGCAGATACGCAGTATTTT.

The chain combines TRBV30 with TRBJ2-7; the D gene is possibly TRBD2 (6 bases). The germline V gene has CDR1 GTSNPN and CDR2 SVGIG (reference sequence). The CDR3 spans 15 residues. The ends were cut back, 1 base at V and 4 bases at J, with 17 bases in the middle. The chain's CDR3 is CAWSGQFSRGYEQYF. The CDR3 DNA sequence: TGTGCCTGGAGTGGCCAATTTTCCCGGGGGTACGAGCAGTACTTC. The entire variable domain, with the rest obtained from reference TRBV30 and TRBJ2-7, is as follows: SQTIHQWPATLVQPVGSPLSLECTVEGTSNPNLYWYRQAAGRGLQLLFYSVGIGQISSEVPQNLSASRPQDRQFILSSKKLLLSDSGFYLCAWSGQFSRGYEQYFGPGTRLTVT.

In this sample, this clone turned up a few times. The chain has TRBV30 and TRBJ2-3, with TRBD1 matching over 8 bases. Trimming removed 1 base from V and 0 bases from J; junction bases left unmatched: 3. This CDR3 comprises 15 residues. Germline loops: CDR1 GTSNPN, CDR2 SVGIG (reference sequence). The CDR3 DNA reads TGTGCCTGGAGTGGCAGGGGGCTGAGCACAGATACGCAGTATTTT. Translated: CAWSGRGLSTDTQYF.

This chain joins TRBV5-1 and TRBJ2-3; 9 nucleotides agree with TRBD2. The CDR3 loop spans 16 amino acids. The V gene end was trimmed by 3 bases and the J gene end by 0 bases; junction bases not matched to a gene: 5. The V gene's germline CDR1 is SGHRS and CDR2 YFSETQ. CDR3 sequence: CASSSYSGGSTDTQYF. The CDR3 DNA is TGCGCCAGCAGCTCATATAGCGGGGGAAGCACAGATACGCAGTATTTT.

The rearrangement joins TRBV25-1 to TRBJ1-2; maybe TRBD1 (5 bases). The length of the CDR3 is 13 residues. The V end lost 4 bases, the J end lost 3 bases, and 9 bases lay between the germline ends. CDR1 and CDR2 from the germline V gene are MGHDK and SYGVNS. This CDR3 is CASSVSGDYGYTF. The CDR3 coding sequence is TGTGCCAGCAGTGTTTCGGGGGACTATGGCTACACCTTC.

The chain combines TRBV11-1 with TRBJ2-4, with D possibly being TRBD1 (6 bases). Germline V gives CDR1 SGHAT, CDR2 FQDESV (reference sequence). V was trimmed by 0 bases and J by 6 bases, leaving 9 bases between them. The CDR3 is 14 residues long. This chain's CDR3 is CASSLAGGGNIQYF. DNA of the CDR3: TGTGCCAGCAGCTTAGCTGGGGGCGGAAACATTCAGTACTTC.

This clone has only one observation. This chain links TRBV28 with TRBJ2-3; the D is unclear. This CDR3 is 15 amino acids long. The germline gives CDR1 MDHEN, CDR2 SYDVKM. Trimming stripped 1 base from V and 2 bases from J, with 10 bases between. The CDR3 DNA sequence: TGTGCCAGCAGTTTATTCCCAGATTTCACAGATACGCAGTATTTT. This sequence encodes CASSLFPDFTDTQYF.

The chain recombines TRBV4-3 with TRBJ2-3, with TRBD1 matching over 7 bases. Germline V gene data show CDR1 as LGHNA and CDR2 as YSLEER. The CDR3 covers 18 residues. Trimming took 0 bases from V and 0 from J; bases not matched to a gene: 9. The CDR3 is CASSQDIRTGTSTDTQYF. CDR3 DNA sequence: TGCGCCAGCAGCCAAGATATCAGGACAGGAACCAGCACAGATACGCAGTATTTT.

V is TRBV4-1 and J is TRBJ2-1, with D unclear. From germline, CDR1 is MGHRA and CDR2 YSYEKL. The CDR3 is 15 amino acids. Deletions cut 0 bases from V and 1 base from J, with 7 bases between. The CDR3 protein is CASSQDGLSYNEQFF. CDR3 sequence (DNA): TGCGCCAGCAGCCAAGATGGGCTTTCCTACAATGAGCAGTTCTTC.

The chain has TRBV6-6 and TRBJ2-7; D ambiguous. This CDR3 has 15 residues. The V gene's germline CDR1 is MNHNY and CDR2 SVGAGI (reference sequence). The ends were cut back, 0 bases at V and 5 bases at J, with 14 bases in the middle. CDR3 sequence reads: CASSYSNGSGDEQYF. CDR3 in DNA: TGTGCCAGCAGTTACTCGAACGGGTCTGGTGACGAGCAGTACTTC.

V and J are TRBV30 and TRBJ1-3; 9 bases are shared with TRBD1. Germline V gene sequence: CDR1 GTSNPN, CDR2 SVGIG (reference sequence). CDR3 length: 18 residues. Trimming at V came to 0 bases and at J to 0 bases, leaving 9 bases not matched to a gene. The CDR3 sequence: CAWSVDTPGQGSGNTIYF. The CDR3 coding sequence is TGTGCCTGGAGTGTTGACACCCCGGGACAGGGCTCTGGAAACACCATATATTTT.